This T cell receptor beta chain is from a study of early T cells in non-severe SARS-CoV-2 infection. CDR1 is SNHLY and CDR2 is FYNNEI in the germline V gene. Trimming took off 6 bases at V and 7 bases at J, with 13 bases between the two ends. This CDR3 spans 12 amino acids. This clonotype was counted at least ten times. Unique molecular identifiers were added to individual cDNA molecules. Each CDR3 protein gets one entry after TCRdb re-called the 5' RACE reads with MiXCR. In the table there are tens of thousands of distinct CDR3 sequences, approximately 10% of which are singletons. Sequencing used whole blood. The V gene is TRBV2, the J gene TRBJ2-7; D may be TRBD1 (5 bases). This clonotype was obtained from an adult who was a healthcare worker with PCR-confirmed SARS-CoV-2 infection or an uninfected control (not recorded which). The CDR3 spells CASSGHSLEQYF. The CDR3 region has the DNA TGTGCCAGCAGCGGACATTCGTTAGAGCAGTACTTC.